This TCR beta chain was documented in a study of blood T cell repertoires in COVID-19. Germline CDR1 is LGHDT and CDR2 is YNNKEL (reference sequence). Trimming removed 1 base at V and 4 bases at J, with 8 bases between. There are 13 residues in the CDR3. This clone was detected once. Clones were sequenced by immunoSEQ multiplex PCR, and TCRdb holds only the in-frame ones, with some missing. Of around 200,000 clones listed, 88% are singletons. The genes are TRBV3-1 (or the pseudogene TRBV3-2) and TRBJ2-7; D is undetermined. This receptor was obtained from a man in his late teens or twenties with active or convalescent COVID-19. The sequenced sample consisted of peripheral blood. The CDR3 nucleotides are TGTGCCAGCAGCCAAGGAGCCGGGTACGAGCAGTACTTC. Its protein product is CASSQGAGYEQYF.